The clone carrying this T cell receptor beta chain occurred many times. The source of the sample is a study of T cells in Graves' hyperthyroidism and ophthalmopathy. TCR beta CDR3 sequences were amplified from RNA transcripts. In the first-round RT-PCR of the TCR CDR3, the HTBI primer set was used. TCRdb re-analysed the multiplex PCR reads in MiXCR, keeping a single row per CDR3 protein. The data hold 300,000 to 450,000 distinct CDR3 sequences, with roughly a sixth observed a single time. Fresh 10 ml peripheral blood yielded PBMCs. Germline V gives CDR1 LNHDA, CDR2 SQIVND (reference sequence). This CDR3 region has 17 residues. With 5 bases clipped from V and 4 bases from J, the junction kept 15 bases outside the gene matches.

The chain employs TRBV19 and TRBJ2-5, with 8 bases identical to TRBD1. This TCR was sampled from a young woman with Graves' hyperthyroidism that later progressed to Graves' ophthalmopathy. Sequenced material: blood. The CDR3 here is CASSSHFGGQGIETQYF. The DNA for the CDR3 is TGTGCCAGTAGTTCTCACTTCGGAGGACAGGGTATAGAGACCCAGTACTTC.